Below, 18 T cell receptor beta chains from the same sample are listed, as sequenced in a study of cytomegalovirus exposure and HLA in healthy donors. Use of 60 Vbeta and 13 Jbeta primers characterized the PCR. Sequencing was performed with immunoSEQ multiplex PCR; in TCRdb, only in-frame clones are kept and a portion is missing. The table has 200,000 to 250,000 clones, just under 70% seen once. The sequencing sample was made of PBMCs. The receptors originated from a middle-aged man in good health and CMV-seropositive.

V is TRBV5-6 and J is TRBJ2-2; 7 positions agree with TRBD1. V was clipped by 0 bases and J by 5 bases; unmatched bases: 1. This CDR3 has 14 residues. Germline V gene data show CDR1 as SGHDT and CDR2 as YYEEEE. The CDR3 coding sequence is TGTGCCAGCAGCTTGGCAGGGGGTACCGGGGAGCTGTTTTTT. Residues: CASSLAGGTGELFF. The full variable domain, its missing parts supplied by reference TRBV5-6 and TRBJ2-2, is DAGVTQSPTHLIKTRGQQVTLRCSPKSGHDTVSWYQQALGQGPQFIFQYYEEEERQRGNFPDRFSGHQFPNYSSELNVNALLLGDSALYLCASSLAGGTGELFFGEGSRLTVL.

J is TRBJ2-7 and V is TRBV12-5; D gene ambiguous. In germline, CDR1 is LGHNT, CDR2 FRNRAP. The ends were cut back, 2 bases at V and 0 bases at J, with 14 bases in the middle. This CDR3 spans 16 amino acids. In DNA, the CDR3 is TGTGCTAGTGGTTTGCCCCTCGACAACTCCTCCTACGAGCAGTACTTC. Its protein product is CASGLPLDNSSYEQYF.

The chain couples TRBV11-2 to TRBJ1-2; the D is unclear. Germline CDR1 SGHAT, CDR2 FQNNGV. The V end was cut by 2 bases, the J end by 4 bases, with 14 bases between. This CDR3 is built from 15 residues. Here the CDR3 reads CASSLIPAAPYGYTF. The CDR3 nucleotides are TGTGCCAGCAGCTTAATTCCGGCGGCCCCCTATGGCTACACCTTC.

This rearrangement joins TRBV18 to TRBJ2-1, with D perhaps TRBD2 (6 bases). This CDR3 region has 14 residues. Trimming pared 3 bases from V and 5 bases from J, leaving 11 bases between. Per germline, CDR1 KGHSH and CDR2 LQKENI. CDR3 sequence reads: CASSPPSGDNEQFF. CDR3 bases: TGTGCCAGCTCACCCCCGTCGGGAGACAATGAGCAGTTCTTC.

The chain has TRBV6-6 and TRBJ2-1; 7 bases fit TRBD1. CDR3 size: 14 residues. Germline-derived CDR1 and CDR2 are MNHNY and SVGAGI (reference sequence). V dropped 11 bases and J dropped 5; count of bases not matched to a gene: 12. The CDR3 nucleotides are TGTGCCGGTTCCAGGGGGAGAGGGAACAATGAGCAGTTCTTC. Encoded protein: CAGSRGRGNNEQFF.

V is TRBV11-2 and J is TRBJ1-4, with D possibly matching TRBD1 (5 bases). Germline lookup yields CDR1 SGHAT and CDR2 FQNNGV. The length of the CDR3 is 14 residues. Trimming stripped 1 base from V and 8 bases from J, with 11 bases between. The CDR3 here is CASSLVQGGEKLFF. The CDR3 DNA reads TGTGCCAGCAGCTTAGTCCAGGGAGGCGAAAAACTGTTTTTT.

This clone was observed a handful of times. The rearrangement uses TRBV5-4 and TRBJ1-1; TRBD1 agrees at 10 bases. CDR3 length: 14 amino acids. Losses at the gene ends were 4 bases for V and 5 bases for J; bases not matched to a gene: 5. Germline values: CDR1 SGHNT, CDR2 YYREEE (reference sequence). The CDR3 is CASSPGQGRTEAFF. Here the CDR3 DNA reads TGTGCCAGCAGCCCGGGACAGGGGAGGACTGAAGCTTTCTTT. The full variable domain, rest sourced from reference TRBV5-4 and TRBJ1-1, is ETGVTQSPTHLIKTRGQQVTLRCSSQSGHNTVSWYQQALGQGPQFIFQYYREEENGRGNFPPRFSGLQFPNYSSELNVNALELDDSALYLCASSPGQGRTEAFFGQGTRLTVV.

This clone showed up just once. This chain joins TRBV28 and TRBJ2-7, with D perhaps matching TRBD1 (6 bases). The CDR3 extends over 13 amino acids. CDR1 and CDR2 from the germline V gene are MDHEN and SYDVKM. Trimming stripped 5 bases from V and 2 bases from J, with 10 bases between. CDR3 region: CASSTGPTYEQYF. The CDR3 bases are TGTGCCAGCAGTACAGGGCCCACCTACGAGCAGTACTTC.

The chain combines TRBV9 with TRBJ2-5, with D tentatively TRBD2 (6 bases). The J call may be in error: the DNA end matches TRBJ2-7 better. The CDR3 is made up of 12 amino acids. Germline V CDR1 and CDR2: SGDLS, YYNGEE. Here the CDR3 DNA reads TGTGCCAGCTCTAGCGACGCCTACGAGCAGTACTTC. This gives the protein CASSSDAYEQYF.

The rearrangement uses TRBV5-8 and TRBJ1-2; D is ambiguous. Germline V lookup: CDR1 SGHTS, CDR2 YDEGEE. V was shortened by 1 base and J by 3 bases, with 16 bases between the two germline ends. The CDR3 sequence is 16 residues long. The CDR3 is CASSLRGWEADYGYTF. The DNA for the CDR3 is TGTGCCAGCAGCTTGCGGGGTTGGGAAGCGGACTATGGCTACACCTTC.

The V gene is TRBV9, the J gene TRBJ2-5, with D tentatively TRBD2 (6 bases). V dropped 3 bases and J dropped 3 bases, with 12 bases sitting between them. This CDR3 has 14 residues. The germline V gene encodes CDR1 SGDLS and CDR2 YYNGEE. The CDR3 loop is CASSGLGLEETQYF. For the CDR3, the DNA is TGTGCCAGCAGCGGCTTGGGACTCGAAGAGACCCAGTACTTC.

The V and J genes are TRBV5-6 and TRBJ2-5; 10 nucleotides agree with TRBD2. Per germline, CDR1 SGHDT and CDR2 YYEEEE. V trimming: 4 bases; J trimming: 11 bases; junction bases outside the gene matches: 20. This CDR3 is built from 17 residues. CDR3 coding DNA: TGTGCCAGCAGCGCTACGCTAGCGGGGGAATATCCTCGGGAGCAGTACTTC. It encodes CASSATLAGEYPREQYF.

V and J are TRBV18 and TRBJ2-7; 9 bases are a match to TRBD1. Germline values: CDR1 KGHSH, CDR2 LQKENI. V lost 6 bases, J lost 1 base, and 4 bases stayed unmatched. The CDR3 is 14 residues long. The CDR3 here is CASSQGQGSYEQYF. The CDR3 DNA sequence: TGTGCCAGCTCGCAGGGACAGGGATCCTACGAGCAGTACTTC. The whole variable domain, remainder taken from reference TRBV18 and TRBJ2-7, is NAGVMQNPRHLVRRRGQEARLRCSPMKGHSHVYWYRQLPEEGLKFMVYLQKENIIDESGMPKERFSAEFPKEGPSILRIQQVVRGDSAAYFCASSQGQGSYEQYFGPGTRLTVT.

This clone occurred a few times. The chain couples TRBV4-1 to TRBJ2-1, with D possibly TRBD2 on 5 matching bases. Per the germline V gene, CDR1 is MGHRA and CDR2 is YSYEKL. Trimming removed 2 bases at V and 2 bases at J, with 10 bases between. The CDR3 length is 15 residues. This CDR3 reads CASSQSGNTYNEQFF. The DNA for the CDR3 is TGCGCCAGCAGCCAATCGGGGAACACCTACAATGAGCAGTTCTTC.

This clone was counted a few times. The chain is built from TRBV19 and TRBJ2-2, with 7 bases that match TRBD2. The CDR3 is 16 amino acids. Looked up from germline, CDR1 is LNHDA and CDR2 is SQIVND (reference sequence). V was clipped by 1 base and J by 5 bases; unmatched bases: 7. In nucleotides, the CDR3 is TGTGCCAGTAGTATAGGCCCCACTAGCGCAACCGGGGAGCTGTTTTTT. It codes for CASSIGPTSATGELFF.

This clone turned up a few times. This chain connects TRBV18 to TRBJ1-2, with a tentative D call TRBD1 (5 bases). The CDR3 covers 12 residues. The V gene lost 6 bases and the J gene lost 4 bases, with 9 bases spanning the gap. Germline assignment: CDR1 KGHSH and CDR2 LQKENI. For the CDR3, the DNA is TGTGCCAGCTCCCCCGACAGCTATGGCTACACCTTC. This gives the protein CASSPDSYGYTF.

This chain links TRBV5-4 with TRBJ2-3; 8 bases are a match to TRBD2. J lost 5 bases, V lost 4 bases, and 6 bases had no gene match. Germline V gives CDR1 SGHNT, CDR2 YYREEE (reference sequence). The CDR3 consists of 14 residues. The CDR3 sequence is CASSLGGAGDTQYF. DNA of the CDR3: TGTGCCAGCAGCCTCGGGGGGGCCGGAGATACGCAGTATTTT.

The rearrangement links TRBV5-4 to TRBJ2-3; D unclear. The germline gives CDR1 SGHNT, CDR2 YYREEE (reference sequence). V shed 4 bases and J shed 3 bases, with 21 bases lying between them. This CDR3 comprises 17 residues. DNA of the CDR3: TGTGCCAGCAGCCCTGGTGGATCGACATTGCGTACAGATACGCAGTATTTT. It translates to CASSPGGSTLRTDTQYF.